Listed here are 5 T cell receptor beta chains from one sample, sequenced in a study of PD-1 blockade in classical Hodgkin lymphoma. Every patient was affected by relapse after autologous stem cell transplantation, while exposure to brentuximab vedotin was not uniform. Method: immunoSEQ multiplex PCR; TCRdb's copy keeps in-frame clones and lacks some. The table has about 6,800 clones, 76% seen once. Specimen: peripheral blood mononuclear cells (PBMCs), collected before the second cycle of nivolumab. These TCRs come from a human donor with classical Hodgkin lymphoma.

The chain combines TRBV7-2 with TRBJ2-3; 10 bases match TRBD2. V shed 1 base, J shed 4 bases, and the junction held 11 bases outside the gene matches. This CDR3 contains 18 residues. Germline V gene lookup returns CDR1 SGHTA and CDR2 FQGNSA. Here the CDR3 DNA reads TGTGCCAGCAGCTTAGGGGGGCCGCTAGCGGGAGTCTCAGATACGCAGTATTTT. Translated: CASSLGGPLAGVSDTQYF.

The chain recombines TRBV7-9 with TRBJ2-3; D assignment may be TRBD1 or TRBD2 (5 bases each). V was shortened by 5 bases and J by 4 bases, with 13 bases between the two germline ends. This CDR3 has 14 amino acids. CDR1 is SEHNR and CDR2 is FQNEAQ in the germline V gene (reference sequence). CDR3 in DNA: TGTGCCAGCAGCCTAGACGGGACGTCAGATACGCAGTATTTT. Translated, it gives CASSLDGTSDTQYF.

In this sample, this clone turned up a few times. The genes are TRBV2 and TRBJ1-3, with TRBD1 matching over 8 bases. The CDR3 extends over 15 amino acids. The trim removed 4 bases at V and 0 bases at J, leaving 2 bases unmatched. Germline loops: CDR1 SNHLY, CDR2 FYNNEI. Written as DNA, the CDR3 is TGTGCCAGCAGTGGGGACAGGCACTCTGGAAACACCATATATTTT. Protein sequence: CASSGDRHSGNTIYF.

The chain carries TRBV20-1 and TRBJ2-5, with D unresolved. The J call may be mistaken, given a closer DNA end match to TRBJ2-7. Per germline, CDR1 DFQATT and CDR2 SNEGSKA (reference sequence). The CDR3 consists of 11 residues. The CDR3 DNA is TGCAGTGCCAGACCAGGATACGAGCAGTACTTC. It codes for CSARPGYEQYF.

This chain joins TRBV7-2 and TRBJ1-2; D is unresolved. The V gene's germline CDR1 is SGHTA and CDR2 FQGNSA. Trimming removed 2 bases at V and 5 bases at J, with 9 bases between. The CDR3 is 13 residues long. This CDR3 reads CASSLKAVYGYTF. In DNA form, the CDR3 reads TGTGCCAGCAGCTTAAAAGCAGTTTATGGCTACACCTTC.